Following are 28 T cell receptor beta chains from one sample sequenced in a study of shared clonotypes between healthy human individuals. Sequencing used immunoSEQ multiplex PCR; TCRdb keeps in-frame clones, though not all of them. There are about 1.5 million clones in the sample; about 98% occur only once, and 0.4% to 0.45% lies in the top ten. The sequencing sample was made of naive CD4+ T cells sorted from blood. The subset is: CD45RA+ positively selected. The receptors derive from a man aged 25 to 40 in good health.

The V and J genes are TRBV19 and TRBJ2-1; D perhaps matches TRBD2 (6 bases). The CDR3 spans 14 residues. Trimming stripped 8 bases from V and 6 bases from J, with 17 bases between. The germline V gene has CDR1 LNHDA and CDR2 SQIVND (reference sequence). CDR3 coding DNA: TGTGCCAGTCGGGGTACGGGAGCGCCCAATGAGCAGTTCTTC. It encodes CASRGTGAPNEQFF.

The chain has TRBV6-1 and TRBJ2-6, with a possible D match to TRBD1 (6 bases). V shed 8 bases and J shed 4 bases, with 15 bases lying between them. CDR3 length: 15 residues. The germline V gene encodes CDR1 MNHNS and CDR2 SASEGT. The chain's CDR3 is CASGFGTRGANVLTF. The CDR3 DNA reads TGTGCCAGCGGCTTCGGGACACGGGGGGCCAACGTCCTGACTTTC.

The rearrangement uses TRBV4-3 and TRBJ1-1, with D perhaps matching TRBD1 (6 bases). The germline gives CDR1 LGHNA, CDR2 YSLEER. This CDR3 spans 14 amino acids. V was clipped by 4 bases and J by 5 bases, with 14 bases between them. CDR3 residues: CASSPEAQGTEAFF. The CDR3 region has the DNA TGCGCCAGCAGCCCCGAGGCACAGGGAACTGAAGCTTTCTTT.

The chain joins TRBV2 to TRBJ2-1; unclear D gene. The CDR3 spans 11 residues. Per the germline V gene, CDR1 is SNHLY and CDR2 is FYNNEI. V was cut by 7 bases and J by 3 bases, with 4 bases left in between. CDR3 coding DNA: TGTGCCAGCAACGACTACAATGAGCAGTTCTTC. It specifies CASNDYNEQFF.

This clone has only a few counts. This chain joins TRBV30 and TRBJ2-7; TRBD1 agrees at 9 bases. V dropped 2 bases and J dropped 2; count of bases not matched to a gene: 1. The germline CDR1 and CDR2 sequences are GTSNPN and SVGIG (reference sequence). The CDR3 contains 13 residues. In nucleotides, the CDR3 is TGTGCCTGGAGTCGGGACAGGGCCTACGAGCAGTACTTC. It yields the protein CAWSRDRAYEQYF. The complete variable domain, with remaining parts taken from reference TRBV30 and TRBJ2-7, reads SQTIHQWPATLVQPVGSPLSLECTVEGTSNPNLYWYRQAAGRGLQLLFYSVGIGQISSEVPQNLSASRPQDRQFILSSKKLLLSDSGFYLCAWSRDRAYEQYFGPGTRLTVT.

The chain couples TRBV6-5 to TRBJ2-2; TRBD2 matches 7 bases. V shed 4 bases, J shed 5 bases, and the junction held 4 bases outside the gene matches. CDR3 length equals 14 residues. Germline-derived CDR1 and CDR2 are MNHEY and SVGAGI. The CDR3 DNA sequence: TGTGCCAGCAGTTCTTTTAGCGGGACCGGGGAGCTGTTTTTT. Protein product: CASSSFSGTGELFF.

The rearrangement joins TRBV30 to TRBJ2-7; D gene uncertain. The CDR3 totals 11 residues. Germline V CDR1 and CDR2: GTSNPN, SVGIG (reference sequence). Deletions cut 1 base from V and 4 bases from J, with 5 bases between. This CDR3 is CAWSGPYEQYF. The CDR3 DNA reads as TGTGCCTGGAGTGGTCCGTACGAGCAGTACTTC. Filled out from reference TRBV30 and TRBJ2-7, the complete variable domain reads SQTIHQWPATLVQPVGSPLSLECTVEGTSNPNLYWYRQAAGRGLQLLFYSVGIGQISSEVPQNLSASRPQDRQFILSSKKLLLSDSGFYLCAWSGPYEQYFGPGTRLTVT.

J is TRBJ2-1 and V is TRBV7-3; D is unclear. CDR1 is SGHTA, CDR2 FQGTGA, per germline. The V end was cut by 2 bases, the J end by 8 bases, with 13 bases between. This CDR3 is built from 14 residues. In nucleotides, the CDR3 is TGTGCCAGCAGCTTATTCGGTGAAGGCGATGAGCAGTTCTTC. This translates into CASSLFGEGDEQFF.

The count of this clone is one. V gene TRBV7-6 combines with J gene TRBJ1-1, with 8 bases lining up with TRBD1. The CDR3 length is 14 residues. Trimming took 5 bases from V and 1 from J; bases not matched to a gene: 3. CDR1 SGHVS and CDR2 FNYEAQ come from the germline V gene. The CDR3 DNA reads TGTGCCAGCAGCGCGGGGACAGGGAACACTGAAGCTTTCTTT. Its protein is CASSAGTGNTEAFF.

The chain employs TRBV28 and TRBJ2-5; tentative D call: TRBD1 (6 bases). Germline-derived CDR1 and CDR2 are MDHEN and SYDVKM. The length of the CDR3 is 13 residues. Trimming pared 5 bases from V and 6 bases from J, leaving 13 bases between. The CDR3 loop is CASSIQGRKTQYF. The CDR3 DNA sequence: TGTGCCAGCAGTATACAGGGTCGAAAGACCCAGTACTTC.

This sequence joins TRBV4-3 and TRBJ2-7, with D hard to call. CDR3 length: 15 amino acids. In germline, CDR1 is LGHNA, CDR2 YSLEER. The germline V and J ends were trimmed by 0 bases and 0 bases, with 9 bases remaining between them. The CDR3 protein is CASSQEASFSYEQYF. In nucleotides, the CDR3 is TGCGCCAGCAGCCAAGAGGCGTCTTTCTCCTACGAGCAGTACTTC.

The CDR3 loop reads CASAGGASGNTIYF. The CDR3 coding sequence is TGTGCCAGCGCCGGGGGCGCAAGCGGAAACACCATATATTTT. The rearrangement joins TRBV2 to TRBJ1-3; D may be TRBD1 (6 bases). The germline gives CDR1 SNHLY, CDR2 FYNNEI. This CDR3 has 14 residues. Trimming shortened V by 8 bases and J by 4 bases, and 15 bases separated the two germline ends.

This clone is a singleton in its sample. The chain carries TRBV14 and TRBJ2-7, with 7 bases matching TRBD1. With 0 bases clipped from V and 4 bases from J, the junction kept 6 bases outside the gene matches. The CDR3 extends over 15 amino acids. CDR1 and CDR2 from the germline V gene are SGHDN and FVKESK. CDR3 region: CASSQDETGEYEQYF. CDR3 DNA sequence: TGTGCCAGCAGCCAAGACGAAACAGGGGAGTACGAGCAGTACTTC.

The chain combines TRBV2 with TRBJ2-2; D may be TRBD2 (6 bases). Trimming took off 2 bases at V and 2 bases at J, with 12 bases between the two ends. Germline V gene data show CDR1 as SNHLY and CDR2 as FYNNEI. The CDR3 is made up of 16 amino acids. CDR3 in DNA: TGTGCCAGCAGTGAATTGGGGCGGGATAACACCGGGGAGCTGTTTTTT. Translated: CASSELGRDNTGELFF.

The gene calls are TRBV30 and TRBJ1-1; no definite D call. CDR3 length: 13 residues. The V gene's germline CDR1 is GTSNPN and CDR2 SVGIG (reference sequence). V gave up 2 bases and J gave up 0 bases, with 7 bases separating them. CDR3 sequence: CAWSNNMNTEAFF. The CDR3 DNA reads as TGTGCCTGGAGTAACAACATGAACACTGAAGCTTTCTTT.

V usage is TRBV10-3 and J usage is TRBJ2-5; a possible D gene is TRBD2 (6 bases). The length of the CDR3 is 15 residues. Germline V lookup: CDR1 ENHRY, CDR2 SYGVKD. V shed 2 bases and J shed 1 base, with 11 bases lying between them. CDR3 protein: CAISELVSGQETQYF. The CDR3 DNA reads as TGTGCCATCAGTGAGCTTGTTAGCGGCCAAGAGACCCAGTACTTC.

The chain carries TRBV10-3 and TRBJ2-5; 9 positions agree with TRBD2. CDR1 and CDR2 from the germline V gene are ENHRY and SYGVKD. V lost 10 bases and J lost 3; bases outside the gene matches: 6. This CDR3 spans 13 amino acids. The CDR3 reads CATLIAGEETQYF. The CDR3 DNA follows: TGTGCCACCCTGATAGCGGGAGAAGAGACCCAGTACTTC.

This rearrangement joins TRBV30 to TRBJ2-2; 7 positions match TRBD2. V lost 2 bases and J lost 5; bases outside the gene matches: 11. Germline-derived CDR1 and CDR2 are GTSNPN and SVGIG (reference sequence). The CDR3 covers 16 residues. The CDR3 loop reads CAWSNRGFGRTGELFF. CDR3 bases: TGTGCCTGGAGTAATCGGGGCTTCGGGAGGACCGGGGAGCTGTTTTTT.

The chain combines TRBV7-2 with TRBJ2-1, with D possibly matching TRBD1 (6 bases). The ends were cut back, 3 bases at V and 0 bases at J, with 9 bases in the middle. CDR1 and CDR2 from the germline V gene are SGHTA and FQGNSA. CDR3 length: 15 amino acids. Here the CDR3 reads CASSFTGSSYNEQFF. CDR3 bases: TGTGCCAGCAGCTTCACAGGGAGCTCCTACAATGAGCAGTTCTTC.

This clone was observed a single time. The CDR3 DNA reads TGCAGCGGAACGCTAGCGGGAGCTGGCGAGACCCAGTACTTC. This gives the protein CSGTLAGAGETQYF. The V gene is TRBV29-1, the J gene TRBJ2-5, with 10 bases fitting TRBD2. Germline V gives CDR1 SQVTM, CDR2 ANQGSEA. The CDR3 has 14 residues. J gave up 5 bases and V 7 bases, and 10 bases lay outside the gene matches.

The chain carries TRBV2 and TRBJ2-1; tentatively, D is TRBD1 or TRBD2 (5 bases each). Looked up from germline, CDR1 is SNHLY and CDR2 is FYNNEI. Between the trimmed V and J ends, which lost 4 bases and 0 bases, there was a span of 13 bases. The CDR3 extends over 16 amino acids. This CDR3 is CASSVLGASSYNEQFF. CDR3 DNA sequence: TGTGCCAGCAGTGTTCTCGGGGCGAGCTCCTACAATGAGCAGTTCTTC. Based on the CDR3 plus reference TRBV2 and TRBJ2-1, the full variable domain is EPEVTQTPSHQVTQMGQEVILRCVPISNHLYFYWYRQILGQKVEFLVSFYNNEISEKSEIFDDQFSVERPDGSNFTLKIRSTKLEDSAMYFCASSVLGASSYNEQFFGPGTRLTVL.

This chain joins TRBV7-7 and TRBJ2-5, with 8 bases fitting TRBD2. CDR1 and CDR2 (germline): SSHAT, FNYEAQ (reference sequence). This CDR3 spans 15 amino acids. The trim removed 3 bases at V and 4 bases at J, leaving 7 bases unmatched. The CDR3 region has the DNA TGTGCCAGCAGCTTGACCAGCGGGAGTACAGAGACCCAGTACTTC. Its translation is CASSLTSGSTETQYF. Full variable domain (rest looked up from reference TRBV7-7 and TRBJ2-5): GAGVSQSPRYKVTKRGQDVTLRCDPISSHATLYWYQQALGQGPEFLTYFNYEAQPDKSGLPSDRFSAERPEGSISTLTIQRTEQRDSAMYRCASSLTSGSTETQYFGPGTRLLVL.

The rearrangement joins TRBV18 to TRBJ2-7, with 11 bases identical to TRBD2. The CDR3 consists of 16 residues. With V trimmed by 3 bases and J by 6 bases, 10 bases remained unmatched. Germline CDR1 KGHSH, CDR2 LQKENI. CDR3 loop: CASSPTTSGSDGEQYF. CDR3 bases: TGTGCCAGCTCACCTACAACTAGCGGGAGCGACGGCGAGCAGTACTTC. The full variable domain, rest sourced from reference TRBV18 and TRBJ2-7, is NAGVMQNPRHLVRRRGQEARLRCSPMKGHSHVYWYRQLPEEGLKFMVYLQKENIIDESGMPKERFSAEFPKEGPSILRIQQVVRGDSAAYFCASSPTTSGSDGEQYFGPGTRLTVT.

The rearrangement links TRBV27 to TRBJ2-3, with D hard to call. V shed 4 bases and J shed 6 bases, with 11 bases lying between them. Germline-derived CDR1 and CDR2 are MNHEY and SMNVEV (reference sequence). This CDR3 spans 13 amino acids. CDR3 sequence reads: CASSSGDGDTQYF. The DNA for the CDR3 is TGTGCCAGCAGTTCCGGAGATGGGGATACGCAGTATTTT.

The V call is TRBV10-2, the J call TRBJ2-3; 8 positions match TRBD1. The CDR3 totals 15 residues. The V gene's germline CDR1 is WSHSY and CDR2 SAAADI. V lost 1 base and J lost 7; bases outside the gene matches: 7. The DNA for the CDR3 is TGCGCCAGCAGTGAGTGGGCAGGGGGCACGAATACGCAGTATTTT. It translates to CASSEWAGGTNTQYF.

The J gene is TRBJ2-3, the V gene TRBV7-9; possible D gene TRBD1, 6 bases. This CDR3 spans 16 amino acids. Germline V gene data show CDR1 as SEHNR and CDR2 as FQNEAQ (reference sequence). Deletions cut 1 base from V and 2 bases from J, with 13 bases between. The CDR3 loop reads CASSLGRTEYTDTQYF. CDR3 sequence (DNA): TGTGCCAGCAGCTTAGGCCGGACAGAATACACAGATACGCAGTATTTT.

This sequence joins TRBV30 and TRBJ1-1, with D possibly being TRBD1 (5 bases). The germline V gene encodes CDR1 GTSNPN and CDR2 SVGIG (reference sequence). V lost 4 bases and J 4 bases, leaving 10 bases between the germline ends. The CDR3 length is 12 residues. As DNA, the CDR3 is TGTGCCTGGACCCCCCAGGGCACTGAAGCTTTCTTT. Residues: CAWTPQGTEAFF.

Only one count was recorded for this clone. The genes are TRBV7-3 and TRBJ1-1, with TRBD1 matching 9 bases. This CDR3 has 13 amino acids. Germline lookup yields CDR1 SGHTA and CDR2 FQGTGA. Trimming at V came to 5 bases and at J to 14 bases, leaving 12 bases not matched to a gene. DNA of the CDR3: TGTGCCAGCAGCAATACAGGGGGCGGGCGCCAATTCTTT. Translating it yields CASSNTGGGRQFF.